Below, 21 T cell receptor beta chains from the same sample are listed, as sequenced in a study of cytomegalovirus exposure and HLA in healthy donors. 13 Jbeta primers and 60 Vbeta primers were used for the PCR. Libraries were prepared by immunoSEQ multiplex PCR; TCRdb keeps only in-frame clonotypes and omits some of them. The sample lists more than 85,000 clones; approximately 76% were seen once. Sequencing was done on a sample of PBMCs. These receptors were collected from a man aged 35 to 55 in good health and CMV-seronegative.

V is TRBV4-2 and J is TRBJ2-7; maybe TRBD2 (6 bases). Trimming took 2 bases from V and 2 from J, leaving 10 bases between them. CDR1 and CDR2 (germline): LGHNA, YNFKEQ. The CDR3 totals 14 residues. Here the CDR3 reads CASSQRLGPYEQYF. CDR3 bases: TGTGCCAGCAGCCAAAGACTAGGGCCCTACGAGCAGTACTTC.

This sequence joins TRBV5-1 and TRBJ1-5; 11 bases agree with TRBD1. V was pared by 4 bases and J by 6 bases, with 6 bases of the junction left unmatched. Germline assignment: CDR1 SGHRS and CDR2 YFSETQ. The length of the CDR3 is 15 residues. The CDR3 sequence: CASSQGQGVGQPQHF. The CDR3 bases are TGCGCCAGCAGCCAGGGACAGGGGGTAGGTCAGCCCCAGCATTTT.

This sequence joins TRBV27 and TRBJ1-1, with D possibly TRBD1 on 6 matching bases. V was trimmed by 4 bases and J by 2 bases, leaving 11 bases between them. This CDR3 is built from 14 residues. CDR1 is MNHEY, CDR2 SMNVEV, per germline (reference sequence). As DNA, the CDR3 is TGTGCCAGCAGTTCAGGGACATCTAACACTGAAGCTTTCTTT. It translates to CASSSGTSNTEAFF.

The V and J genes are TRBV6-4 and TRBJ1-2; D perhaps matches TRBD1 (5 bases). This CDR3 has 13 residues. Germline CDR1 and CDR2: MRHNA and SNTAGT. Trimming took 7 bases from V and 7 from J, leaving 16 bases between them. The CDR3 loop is CASTTLGVRGYTF. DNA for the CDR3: TGTGCCAGCACCACCTTAGGGGTCCGTGGCTACACCTTC.

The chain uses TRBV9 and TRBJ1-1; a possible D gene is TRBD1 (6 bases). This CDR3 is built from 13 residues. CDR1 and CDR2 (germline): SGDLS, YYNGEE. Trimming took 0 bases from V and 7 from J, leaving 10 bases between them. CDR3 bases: TGTGCCAGCAGCGTAGACAGGGCTGATGAAGCTTTCTTT. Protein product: CASSVDRADEAFF.

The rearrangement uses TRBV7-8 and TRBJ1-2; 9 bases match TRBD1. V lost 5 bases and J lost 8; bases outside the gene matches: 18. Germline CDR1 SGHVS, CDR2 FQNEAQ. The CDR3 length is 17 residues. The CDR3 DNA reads TGTGCCAGCAGCATCTATAACCGAGCGGGACAGGGCAGCGGCTACACCTTC. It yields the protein CASSIYNRAGQGSGYTF.

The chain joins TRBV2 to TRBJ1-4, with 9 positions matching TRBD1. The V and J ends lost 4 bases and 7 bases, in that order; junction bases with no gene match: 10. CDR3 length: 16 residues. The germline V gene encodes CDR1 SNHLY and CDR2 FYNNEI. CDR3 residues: CASSGEFDRGSEKLFF. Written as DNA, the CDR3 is TGTGCCAGCAGTGGAGAATTCGACAGGGGGAGTGAAAAACTGTTTTTT.

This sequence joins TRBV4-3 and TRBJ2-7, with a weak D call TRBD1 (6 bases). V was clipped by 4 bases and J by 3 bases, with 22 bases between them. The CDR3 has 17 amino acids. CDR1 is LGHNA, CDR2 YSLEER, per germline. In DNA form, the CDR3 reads TGCGCCAGCAGCCCATTACTACCTTGGACAGCCTGCTACGAGCAGTACTTC. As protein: CASSPLLPWTACYEQYF.

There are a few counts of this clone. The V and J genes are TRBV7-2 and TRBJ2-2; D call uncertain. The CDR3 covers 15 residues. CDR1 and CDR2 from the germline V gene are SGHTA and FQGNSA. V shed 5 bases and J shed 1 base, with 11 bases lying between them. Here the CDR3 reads CASSQRRRNTGELFF. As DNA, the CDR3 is TGTGCCAGCAGCCAGCGCCGACGGAACACCGGGGAGCTGTTTTTT.

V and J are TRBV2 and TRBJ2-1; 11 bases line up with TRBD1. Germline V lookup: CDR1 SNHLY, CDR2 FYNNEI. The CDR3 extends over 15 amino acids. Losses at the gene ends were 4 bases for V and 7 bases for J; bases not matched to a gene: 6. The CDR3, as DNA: TGTGCCAGCAGTGCCCGGGACAGGGGGGGGAATGAGCAGTTCTTC. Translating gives CASSARDRGGNEQFF.

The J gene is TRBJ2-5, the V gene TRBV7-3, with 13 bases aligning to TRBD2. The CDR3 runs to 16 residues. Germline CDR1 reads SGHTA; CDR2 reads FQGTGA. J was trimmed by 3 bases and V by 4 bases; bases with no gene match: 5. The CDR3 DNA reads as TGTGCCAGCAGCTCTAGCGGACTAGCGGGGGAAGAGACCCAGTACTTC. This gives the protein CASSSSGLAGEETQYF.

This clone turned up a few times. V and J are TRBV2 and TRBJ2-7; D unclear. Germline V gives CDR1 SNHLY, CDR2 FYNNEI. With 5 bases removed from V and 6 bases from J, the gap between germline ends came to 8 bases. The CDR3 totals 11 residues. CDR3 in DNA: TGTGCCAGCAGTAAGACATGCGAGCAGTACTTC. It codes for CASSKTCEQYF.

CDR3 sequence: CASSQVRTGGHIANTGELFF. DNA of the CDR3: TGCGCCAGCAGCCAAGTTCGGACGGGGGGGCATATCGCGAACACCGGGGAGCTGTTTTTT. The rearrangement joins TRBV4-3 to TRBJ2-2, with 8 bases aligning to TRBD2. The CDR3 runs to 20 residues. CDR1 and CDR2 (germline): LGHNA, YSLEER. V lost 1 base to trimming and J lost 0 bases; unmatched junction nucleotides: 13.

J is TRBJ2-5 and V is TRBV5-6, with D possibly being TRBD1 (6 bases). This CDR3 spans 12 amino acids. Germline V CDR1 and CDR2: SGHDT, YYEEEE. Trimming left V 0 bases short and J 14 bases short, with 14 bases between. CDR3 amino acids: CASSLASGTNYF. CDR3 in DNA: TGTGCCAGCAGCTTGGCCTCCGGGACAAACTACTTC.

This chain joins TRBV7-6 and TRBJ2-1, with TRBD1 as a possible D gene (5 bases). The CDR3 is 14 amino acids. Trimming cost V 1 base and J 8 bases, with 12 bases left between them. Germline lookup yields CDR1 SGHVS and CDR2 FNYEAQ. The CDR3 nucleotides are TGTGCCAGCAGCTTAGAGACAGAAGGTCATGAGCAGTTCTTC. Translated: CASSLETEGHEQFF.

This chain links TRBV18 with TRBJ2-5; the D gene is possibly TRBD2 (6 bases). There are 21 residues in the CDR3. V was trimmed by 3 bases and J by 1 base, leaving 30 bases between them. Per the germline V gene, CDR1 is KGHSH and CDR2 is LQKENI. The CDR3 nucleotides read TGTGCCAGCTCACCGGGACTCAGGACAACCGACCTCCTGGTTATCCAAGAGACCCAGTACTTC. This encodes CASSPGLRTTDLLVIQETQYF. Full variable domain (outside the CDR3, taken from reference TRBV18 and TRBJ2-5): NAGVMQNPRHLVRRRGQEARLRCSPMKGHSHVYWYRQLPEEGLKFMVYLQKENIIDESGMPKERFSAEFPKEGPSILRIQQVVRGDSAAYFCASSPGLRTTDLLVIQETQYFGPGTRLLVL.

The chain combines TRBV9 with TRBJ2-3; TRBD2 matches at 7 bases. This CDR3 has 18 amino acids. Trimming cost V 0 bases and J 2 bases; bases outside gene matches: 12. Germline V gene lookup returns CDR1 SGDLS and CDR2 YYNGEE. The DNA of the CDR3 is TGTGCCAGCAGCGTAGAGACTAGCACAAAGGGGCACACAGATACGCAGTATTTT. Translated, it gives CASSVETSTKGHTDTQYF.

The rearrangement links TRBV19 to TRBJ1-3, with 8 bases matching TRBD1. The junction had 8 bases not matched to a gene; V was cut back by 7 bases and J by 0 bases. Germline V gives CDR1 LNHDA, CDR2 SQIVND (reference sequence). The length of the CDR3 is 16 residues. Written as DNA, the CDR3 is TGTGCCAGTACCCGGGACAGGCGAAACTCTGGAAACACCATATATTTT. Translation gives CASTRDRRNSGNTIYF.

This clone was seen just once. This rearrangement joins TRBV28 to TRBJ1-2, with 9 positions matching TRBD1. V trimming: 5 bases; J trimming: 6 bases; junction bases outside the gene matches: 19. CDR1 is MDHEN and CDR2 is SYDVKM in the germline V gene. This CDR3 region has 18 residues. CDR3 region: CASSMSGAHRGRRNGYTF. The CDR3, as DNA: TGTGCCAGCAGTATGTCAGGGGCCCACAGGGGGCGCCGGAATGGCTACACCTTC.

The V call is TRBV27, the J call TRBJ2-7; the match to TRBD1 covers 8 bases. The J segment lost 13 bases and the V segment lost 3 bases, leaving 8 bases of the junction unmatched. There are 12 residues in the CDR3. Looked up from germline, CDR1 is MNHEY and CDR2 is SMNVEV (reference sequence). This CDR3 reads CASSFSWDRLYF. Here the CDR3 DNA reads TGTGCCAGCAGTTTTTCATGGGACAGGCTTTACTTC.

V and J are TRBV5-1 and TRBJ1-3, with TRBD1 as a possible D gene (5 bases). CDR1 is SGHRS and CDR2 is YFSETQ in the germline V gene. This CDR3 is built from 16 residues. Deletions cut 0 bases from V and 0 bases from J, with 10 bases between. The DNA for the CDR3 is TGCGCCAGCAGCTTGGCCGGGGGGGGCTCTGGAAACACCATATATTTT. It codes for CASSLAGGGSGNTIYF.